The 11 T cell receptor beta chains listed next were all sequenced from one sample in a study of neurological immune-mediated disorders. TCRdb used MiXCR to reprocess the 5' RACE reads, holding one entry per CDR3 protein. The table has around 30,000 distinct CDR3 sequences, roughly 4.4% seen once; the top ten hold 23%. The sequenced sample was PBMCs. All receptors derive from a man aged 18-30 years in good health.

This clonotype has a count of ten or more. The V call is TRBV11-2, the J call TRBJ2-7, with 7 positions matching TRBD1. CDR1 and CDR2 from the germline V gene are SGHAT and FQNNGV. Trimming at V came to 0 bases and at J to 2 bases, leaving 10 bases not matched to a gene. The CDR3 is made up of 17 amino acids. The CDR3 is CASSLDLQGGAAYEQYF. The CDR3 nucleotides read TGTGCCAGCAGCTTAGACCTTCAAGGGGGCGCAGCCTACGAGCAGTACTTC.

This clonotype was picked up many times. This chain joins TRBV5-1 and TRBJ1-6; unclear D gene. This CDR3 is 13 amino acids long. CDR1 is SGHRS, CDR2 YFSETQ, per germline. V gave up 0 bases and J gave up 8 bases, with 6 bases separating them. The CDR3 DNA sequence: TGCGCCAGCAGCTTGGTAGTCGATTCACCCCTCCACTTT. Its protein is CASSLVVDSPLHF.

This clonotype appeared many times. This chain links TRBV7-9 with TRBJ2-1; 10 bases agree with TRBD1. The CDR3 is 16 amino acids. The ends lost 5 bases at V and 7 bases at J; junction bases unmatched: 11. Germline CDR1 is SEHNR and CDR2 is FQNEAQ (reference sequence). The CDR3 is CASSRSPGQGVNEQFF. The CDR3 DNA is TGTGCCAGCAGCCGTAGCCCTGGACAGGGGGTAAATGAGCAGTTCTTC.

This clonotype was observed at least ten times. CDR3 sequence (DNA): TGCAGTGCTAGTATAGGAACTAACTATGGCTACACCTTC. Protein product: CSASIGTNYGYTF. The chain combines TRBV20-1 with TRBJ1-2; D is undetermined. The germline gives CDR1 DFQATT, CDR2 SNEGSKA (reference sequence). V was cut by 3 bases and J by 0 bases, with 8 bases left in between. The CDR3 has 13 amino acids.

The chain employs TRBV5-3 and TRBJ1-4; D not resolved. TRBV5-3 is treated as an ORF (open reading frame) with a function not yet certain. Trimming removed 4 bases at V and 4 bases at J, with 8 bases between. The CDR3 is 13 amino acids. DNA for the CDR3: TGTGCCAGAAGCCCAGACGGTAATGAAAAACTGTTTTTT. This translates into CARSPDGNEKLFF.

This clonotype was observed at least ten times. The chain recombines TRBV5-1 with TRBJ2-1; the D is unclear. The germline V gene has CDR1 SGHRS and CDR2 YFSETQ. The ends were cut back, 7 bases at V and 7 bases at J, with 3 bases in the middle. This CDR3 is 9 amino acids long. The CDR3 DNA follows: TGCGCCAGCCGGAATGAGCAGTTCTTC. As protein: CASRNEQFF.

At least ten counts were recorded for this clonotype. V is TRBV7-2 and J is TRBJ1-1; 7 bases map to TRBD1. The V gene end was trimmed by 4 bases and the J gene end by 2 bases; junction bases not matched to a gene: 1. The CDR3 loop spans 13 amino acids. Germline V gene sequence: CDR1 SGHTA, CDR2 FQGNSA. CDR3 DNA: TGTGCCAGCAGCTGGGACAGAAACACTGAAGCTTTCTTT. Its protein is CASSWDRNTEAFF.

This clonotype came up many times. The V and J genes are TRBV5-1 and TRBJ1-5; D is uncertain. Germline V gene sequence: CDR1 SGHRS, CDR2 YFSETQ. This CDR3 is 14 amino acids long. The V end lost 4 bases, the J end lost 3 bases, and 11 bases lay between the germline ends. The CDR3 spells CASSTGDFNQPQHF. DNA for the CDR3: TGCGCCAGCAGCACGGGCGACTTCAATCAGCCCCAGCATTTT.

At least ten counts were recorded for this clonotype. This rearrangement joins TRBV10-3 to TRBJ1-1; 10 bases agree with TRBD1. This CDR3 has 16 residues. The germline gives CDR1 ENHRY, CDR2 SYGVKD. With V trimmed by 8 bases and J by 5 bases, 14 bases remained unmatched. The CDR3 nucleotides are TGTGCCATCGGGACGGGCCTTGGACAGGGGGGAACTGAAGCTTTCTTT. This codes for CAIGTGLGQGGTEAFF.

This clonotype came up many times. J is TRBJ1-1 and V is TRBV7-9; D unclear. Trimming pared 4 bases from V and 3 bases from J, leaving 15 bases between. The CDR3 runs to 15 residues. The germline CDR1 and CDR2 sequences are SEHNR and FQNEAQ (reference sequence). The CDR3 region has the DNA TGTGCCAGCAGCTCGGCCCCCCCAGAGCACACTGAAGCTTTCTTT. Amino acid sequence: CASSSAPPEHTEAFF.

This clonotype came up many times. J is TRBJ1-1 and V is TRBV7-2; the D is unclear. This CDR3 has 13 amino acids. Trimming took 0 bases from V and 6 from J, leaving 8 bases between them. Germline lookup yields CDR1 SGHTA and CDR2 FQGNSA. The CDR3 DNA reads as TGTGCCAGCAGCTTAGCGCTAAGCGCTGAAGCTTTCTTT. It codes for CASSLALSAEAFF. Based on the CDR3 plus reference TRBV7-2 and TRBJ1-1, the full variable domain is GAGVSQSPSNKVTEKGKDVELRCDPISGHTALYWYRQSLGQGLEFLIYFQGNSAPDKSGLPSDRFSAERTGGSVSTLTIQRTQQEDSAVYLCASSLALSAEAFFGQGTRLTVV.